Listed below are T cell receptor beta chains from one sample, sequenced in a study of T-cell memory formation after mild COVID-19. From the 5' RACE reads, TCRdb called clonotypes with MiXCR, one entry per CDR3 protein. The table includes a few hundred thousand distinct CDR3 sequences, 8% to 10% detected once. The sequenced material came from PBMCs or a T cell subset sorted from them (not recorded which). All receptors derive from a man between 18 and 29 years old who had mild COVID-19 (a few samples of this study predate the infection). Cell type and time point are not known. CDR3s include the opening cysteine and the closing phenylalanine or tryptophan. Fields, in order: D gene, clone size, V gene, J gene, CDR3 DNA, CDR3 protein. D genes are given only for firm matches. Rows give clone size only sometimes, using once, few, many, or a class for an expanded clone.

.	.	TRBV7-2	TRBJ2-1	TGTGCCAGCAGCCGGAGGGGCCAATCCAGCTCCTACAATGAGCAGTTCTTC	CASSRRGQSSSYNEQFF
.	few	TRBV4-1	TRBJ2-5	TGCGCCAGCAGCCAAGAGATTCTTTCTGGGCGGGAGACCCAGTACTTC	CASSQEILSGRETQYF
.	many	TRBV5-6	TRBJ2-1	TGTGCCAGCAGCTCCCCGACTACCTACAATGAGCAGTTCTTC	CASSSPTTYNEQFF
.	.	TRBV6-1	TRBJ2-6	TGTGCCAGCAGTGACGGGGCTGGGGCCAACGTCCTGACTTTC	CASSDGAGANVLTF
.	few	TRBV7-2	TRBJ1-1	TGTGCCAGCAGCCGAAATGGACAGCCGGCGGGGGAAGCTTTCTTT	CASSRNGQPAGEAFF
TRBD2	.	TRBV4-2	TRBJ2-7	TGTGCCAGCAGCCAAGTGCGGGGGAACCCACACGAGCAGTACTTC	CASSQVRGNPHEQYF
TRBD2	.	TRBV7-7	TRBJ2-3	TGTGCTAGCAGCCCTAGCGGGGGACCCCAGGGAACGCAGTATTTT	CASSPSGGPQGTQYF
TRBD1	.	TRBV28	TRBJ2-5	TGTGCCAGCAGTCGGACAGGGATGGAGACCCAGTACTTC	CASSRTGMETQYF
TRBD2	.	TRBV2	TRBJ2-1	TGTGCCAGCAGCCCTAGCGGGGGTCTCAATGAGCAGTTCTTC	CASSPSGGLNEQFF
TRBD2	few	TRBV9	TRBJ2-1	TGTGCCAGCAGCGCCCGAACCGGGACTAGCCCCCATGAGCAGTTCTTC	CASSARTGTSPHEQFF
TRBD1	many	TRBV29-1	TRBJ2-6	TGCAGCGTTGCCCAGGGGGCTGGGGCCAACGTCCTGACTTTC	CSVAQGAGANVLTF
TRBD2	.	TRBV29-1	TRBJ2-1	TGCAGCGTCGGGAGTTACTTAGCGGGGGGGCGAGGTGAGCAGTTCTTC	CSVGSYLAGGRGEQFF
.	.	TRBV7-9	TRBJ1-6	TGTGCCAGCAGCCCGGACAGTTTACTCATGAATTCACCCCTCCACTTT	CASSPDSLLMNSPLHF
.	few	TRBV6-1	TRBJ1-2	TGTGCCAGCAGTGAAGACCTACAGGGTGCCGCCTATGGCTACACCTTC	CASSEDLQGAAYGYTF
.	.	TRBV11-1	TRBJ2-2	TGTGCCAGCAGCTTAATGGGGGCTAGTACCGGGGAGCTGTTTTTT	CASSLMGASTGELFF
TRBD1	few	TRBV7-9	TRBJ2-7	TGTGCCAGCAGCACGACAGGGAACGAGCAGTACTTC	CASSTTGNEQYF
TRBD1	few	TRBV4-3	TRBJ1-3	TGCGCCAGCAGCCAAGGGCCGGGACAGCAATCTGGAAACACCATATATTTT	CASSQGPGQQSGNTIYF
TRBD1	.	TRBV6-5	TRBJ1-2	TGTGCCAGCAGTTACTCGCCGGACAGGGTGAATGGCTACACCTTC	CASSYSPDRVNGYTF
TRBD2	few	TRBV20-1	TRBJ2-3	TGCAGTGCCTGGGGGACTAGCGCAGATACGCAGTATTTT	CSAWGTSADTQYF
TRBD1	few	TRBV24-1	TRBJ2-2	TGTGCCACCAGTGACCGACAGGGGAACACCGGGGAGCTGTTTTTT	CATSDRQGNTGELFF
TRBD1	few	TRBV20-1	TRBJ2-2	TGCAGTGCTAGAGAGGGTGGGACAGGGGCCGGGGAGCTGTTTTTT	CSAREGGTGAGELFF
.	.	TRBV5-1	TRBJ2-6	TGCGCCAGCAGCCCAACGAAGTCAGGGGCCAACGTCCTGACTTTC	CASSPTKSGANVLTF
.	.	TRBV7-2	TRBJ2-5	TGTGCCAGCAGCTTAGGGGGGACGTTCCTCCAAGAGACCCAGTACTTC	CASSLGGTFLQETQYF
TRBD1	.	TRBV7-9	TRBJ1-2	TGTGCCAGCAGCTTAGAAACTTTAATTGACAGGGTATATGGCTACACCTTC	CASSLETLIDRVYGYTF
.	.	TRBV7-2	TRBJ2-5	TGTGCCAGCAGCTTAATGGGGGTCCAAGAGACCCAGTACTTC	CASSLMGVQETQYF
.	few	TRBV6-5	TRBJ2-3	TGTGCCAGCAGTTACTCAGGGGGTTTGGATACGCAGTATTTT	CASSYSGGLDTQYF
.	.	TRBV6-6	TRBJ2-1	TGTGCCAGCAGTTACAGTCGGGATGAGCAGTTCTTC	CASSYSRDEQFF
.	few	TRBV5-1	TRBJ2-6	TGCGCCAGCCGTTCAGCAGCTTCGCGCTCTGGGGCCAACGTCCTGACTTTC	CASRSAASRSGANVLTF
.	few	TRBV7-9	TRBJ1-2	TGTGCCAGCAGCTCCTGGGCGGGGGATGGCTACACCTTC	CASSSWAGDGYTF
.	many	TRBV6-6	TRBJ2-6	TGTGCCAGCAGTTACCGCCCCCCCGGGGCCAACGTCCTGACTTTC	CASSYRPPGANVLTF
.	.	TRBV7-2	TRBJ2-2	TGTGCCAGCAGCTTAGAGTTAGCGCGGGTTACGAACACCGGGGAGCTGTTTTTT	CASSLELARVTNTGELFF
.	many	TRBV5-1	TRBJ2-6	TGCGCCAGCAGCTTAGACCCCTCTGGGGCCAACGTCCTGACTTTC	CASSLDPSGANVLTF
.	.	TRBV12-3/TRBV12-4	TRBJ2-3	TGTGCCAGCAGTTTTTACCGCACAGATACGCAGTATTTT	CASSFYRTDTQYF
.	many	TRBV24-1	TRBJ2-1	TGTGCCACCAGTGACCCTAACTTCTACAATGAGCAGTTCTTC	CATSDPNFYNEQFF
TRBD2	few	TRBV5-6	TRBJ2-3	TGTGCCAGCAGCTTGCAAGCGCGGGGGGGAAATACGCAGTATTTT	CASSLQARGGNTQYF
TRBD2	.	TRBV6-2/TRBV6-3	TRBJ2-1	TGTGCCAGCAGTTACTACGGGGGGAACAATGAGCAGTTCTTC	CASSYYGGNNEQFF
TRBD1	.	TRBV5-6	TRBJ2-1	TGTGCCAGCAGTTCTGGACAGGGGGCGCGCAATGAGCAGTTCTTC	CASSSGQGARNEQFF
.	.	TRBV3-2	TRBJ2-4	TGTGCCAGCAGCCAAGTCCGGGACAGGGCGAACATTCAGTACTTC	CASSQVRDRANIQYF
.	.	TRBV20-1	TRBJ2-1	TGCAGTGCTAGAGGACCAGGGCCGGTGAGCTCCTACAATGAGCAGTTCTTC	CSARGPGPVSSYNEQFF
TRBD1	few	TRBV7-2	TRBJ2-5	TGTGCCAGCAGCCGCGGACAGGTTGGAGAGACCCAGTACTTC	CASSRGQVGETQYF
TRBD2	.	TRBV11-2	TRBJ2-1	TGTGCCAGCAGCCGGACTAGCGGGGGAGTACATGAGCAGTTCTTC	CASSRTSGGVHEQFF
.	few	TRBV7-2	TRBJ1-5	TGTGCCAGCAGCTTAGTTTTGGGGGAGGGCAATCAGCCCCAGCATTTT	CASSLVLGEGNQPQHF
.	.	TRBV12-3/TRBV12-4	TRBJ2-1	TGTGCCAGCAGTTGGGACCTTAGCCCTGAGCAGTTCTTC	CASSWDLSPEQFF
.	.	TRBV7-2	TRBJ2-7	TGTGCCAGCAGCTTTCCCAAGGTGTCCTACGAGCAGTACTTC	CASSFPKVSYEQYF
TRBD1	many	TRBV5-5	TRBJ2-3	TGTGCCAGCAGCCAACGACAGGGAGTGGGCACAGATACGCAGTATTTT	CASSQRQGVGTDTQYF
.	few	TRBV6-6	TRBJ1-2	TGTGCCAGCAGTTACAATGCCCTTAACTATGGCTACACCTTC	CASSYNALNYGYTF
TRBD1	.	TRBV28	TRBJ1-2	TGTGCCAGCAGTTTATGGGCAGGGGGCGGTGGCTACACCTTC	CASSLWAGGGGYTF
.	many	TRBV5-1	TRBJ2-1	TGCGCCAGCACCAACAACCGCGATGAGCAGTTCTTC	CASTNNRDEQFF
.	few	TRBV6-6	TRBJ2-2	TGTGCCAGCAGACTGTCCGGGGAGCTGTTTTTT	CASRLSGELFF
.	few	TRBV7-2	TRBJ1-1	TGTGCCAGCAGCTTAGAATTAATATTCACTGAAGCTTTCTTT	CASSLELIFTEAFF
.	.	TRBV15	TRBJ1-1	TGTGCCACCAGCAGAGCCGCCGCTGAAGCTTTCTTT	CATSRAAAEAFF
.	.	TRBV20-1	TRBJ2-7	TGCAGTGCACTCAACCGGGACCGCGCCTACGAGCAGTACTTC	CSALNRDRAYEQYF
TRBD1	.	TRBV12-3/TRBV12-4	TRBJ1-1	TGTGCCAGCAGTTTAGGGGGACAGATGAACACTGAAGCTTTCTTT	CASSLGGQMNTEAFF
.	.	TRBV5-1	TRBJ2-1	TGCGCCAGCAGCGAGGGACCACCTGGCTCCTACAATGAGCAGTTCTTC	CASSEGPPGSYNEQFF
.	many	TRBV5-1	TRBJ2-7	TGCGCCAGCAGAAGAGTAGAGGGATACGAGCAGTACTTC	CASRRVEGYEQYF
TRBD2	.	TRBV6-6	TRBJ2-5	TGTGCCAGCACCGACCGACGGGGGGGCCAAGAGACCCAGTACTTC	CASTDRRGGQETQYF
TRBD2	few	TRBV12-3/TRBV12-4	TRBJ2-1	TGTGCCAGCGCCACCGGGGGGGGCTGGGAGCAGTTCTTC	CASATGGGWEQFF